This paragraph reports one T cell receptor beta chain. The antigen this receptor binds is unknown. No clone much larger than this one lies a single base away; base qualities are absent. The cohort comprised hundreds of healthy bone marrow donors. Cohort members were all nominally healthy when sampled, although unrecorded immune exposures were likely present. The donor was CMV seronegative and belonged to the group of 350 or so seronegative cohort members. A peripheral blood sample was provided by each donor, and peripheral blood mononuclear cells were used for TCR beta sequencing. Genomic DNA was extracted from the blood cell samples with the Qiagen DNeasy Blood Extraction Kit. These data belong to a study of cytomegalovirus exposure and HLA in healthy donors (dated by TCRdb to 2017 to 2019). Study-wide context: An earlier analysis of some 550 of the donors reported approximately 300 Gb of sequence data and 100 million to 140 million unique TCR beta sequences from about 200 million T cells. Roughly 290 gigabases of sequencing data and approximately 91 million unique TCR sequences made up an early release that covered approximately 650 HLA-typed donors. Among the approximately 400 genotyped donors, under 90% belonged to the genetic ancestry cluster associated with self-reported Caucasian donors. The study aimed to test whether cataloging public T cell receptors could reveal signatures of past pathogen exposure. The T cell repertoires of several hundred subjects were profiled by immunosequencing and related to cytomegalovirus serostatus. Besides the first cohort of roughly 700 subjects, a separate validation cohort made up of over 95 different subjects was used. High-throughput TCR immunosequencing, statistical association of individual TCRs with disease status, and machine learning were combined to predict cytomegalovirus infection status. To study patterns of TCR occurrence, a later analysis re-analyzed previously published TCR beta repertoires from 500 to 850 donors and added high-resolution HLA genotyping. In the later analysis, no new phenotypic data were used to find candidate immune exposures; instead, reliance was placed on TCR beta sequences and their occurrence across donors. An earlier analysis of around 580 of the donors used high-throughput TCR beta sequencing to judge whether each TCR beta V gene segment behaved as functional or pseudogenic. Donor age, sex, ethnicity and CMV serostatus were compiled alongside the repertoire data. Genome-wide SNP genotypes for about three fifths of the roughly 670 donors were used in a later genetic analysis, which treated that subset as a discovery cohort. Every discovery cohort repertoire had been produced on one sequencing platform. Class I and class II HLA loci were covered by the typing at four-digit resolution. Typing coverage varied by locus: roughly 629-640 donors for A, B, C, DRB1 and DQB1; about 520 for DQA1; around 570 for DPA1; roughly 450 for DPB1. Four to six DR-DQ haplotypes were handled as single units for association and clustering, since linkage in the cohort was strong. Across approximately 400 genotyped donors of the cohort, an average of about 240,000 unique TCR beta nucleotide sequences per donor were sequenced, and approximately 17% of those sequences were non-productive. Points the paper makes about the study in general: A cluster of highly shared sequence variants was judged likely to represent a technical artifact of the sequencing pipeline. In a later analysis, several top co-occurrence clusters were reported to appear linked to parvovirus B19, influenza, CMV and Epstein-Barr virus. In an earlier analysis of 587 of the donors, most TCR beta V segments appeared in productive rearrangements about 90% or about 30% of the time, broadly matching IMGT annotations. This cohort had only TCR beta chains sequenced, and the lack of alpha or paired-chain data limited which features could be detected. It was suggested by the authors that the approach could potentially be generalized to other disease states and immunological phenotypes. In a later analysis, TCR association rates were found to vary across HLA loci, with the most associated TCRs seen for DRB1 alleles and the fewest for HLA-C alleles. Most CMV-associated TCR beta chains appeared to be HLA-restricted in a later analysis, and the HLA associations seemed to be driven largely by CMV exposure. A later genetic analysis associated a missense DCLRE1C variant with V-gene and J-gene trimming of TCR beta chains, and an independent cohort replicated the association. The 87-base-pair reads could not distinguish some IMGT-functional V segments, including TRBV6-2 and TRBV6-3, so those segments were excluded. When HLA alleles, especially DR and DQ, strongly co-occurred, attributing TCR associations to individual alleles was difficult. The classifier was reported to diagnose cytomegalovirus status with high specificity and sensitivity in both the original and validation cohorts. Around 16 rarely observed V segments, including chromosome 9 orphons, were excluded from the earlier analysis of a few hundred of the donors because counts were too low. Three of the identified cytomegalovirus-associated TCR beta chains were confirmed in vitro to be specific for cytomegalovirus antigens. A further reported finding was that TCR beta sequences accurately predicted the HLA-A and HLA-B alleles for most subjects in the first cohort. Correlated functional status among segregating V segments might be attributable to linkage disequilibrium, but an unknown experimental factor could not be ruled out. Roughly uniform sequencing depth across donors was assumed in presence/absence analyses, although this assumption may not hold. CMV serostatus was the only immune exposure information available for the cohort. Compared with equally common non-associated chains, HLA-associated TCR beta chains in a later analysis were more clonally expanded and had lower generation probabilities. HLA typing was unavailable for some donors at each locus, so association tests used only the typed subset. At a false discovery rate of 0.05, a later analysis linked around 15,000 TCR beta sequences to specific HLA alleles. While some public TCRs were present in many individuals, most TCR sequences turned up only very rarely across donors. In the study, about 150 TCR beta chains were listed as associated with cytomegalovirus. A later genetic analysis reported fewer N-insertions in productive TCRs among donors in an Asian-associated ancestry cluster than the roughly 690-donor mean.

The library was obtained by the immunoSEQ multiplex PCR assay. For the multiplex PCR, a mixture combining 60 forward primers for TCR Vbeta segments and 13 reverse primers for TCR Jbeta segments was used. A multiplex PCR assay on genomic DNA amplified the CDR3 region of rearranged TCR beta genes. On the Illumina HiSeq System, the amplified TCR beta libraries were sequenced as 87-base-pair reads. In the source study's methods: In a later analysis, some 80 million unique TCR beta chains were counted across the roughly 610 repertoires, and approximately 11 million of these chains were shared by at least two donors. To remove PCR and sequencing errors, raw reads were error-corrected and collapsed into unique sequences using a nearest-neighbor algorithm that merged closely related sequences. CDR3 sequences were aligned to IMGT reference sequences to assign V, D and J gene segments. Each retained sequence needed at least a six-nucleotide match to both a V gene segment and a J gene segment. A rearrangement counted as productive if the CDR3 had no stop codons and remained in frame with V and J, and every other rearrangement counted as non-productive. CDR3 was defined by IMGT convention, running from the second conserved V-encoded cysteine to the conserved J-encoded phenylalanine. The earlier analysis of 500 to 750 of the donors excluded any sequence lacking an unambiguous match to a single V gene segment. An earlier analysis of just under 600 of the donors called V segments functional above 56.7% productive rearrangements and segregating when the between-donor standard deviation exceeded 5%. A statistical classification framework was developed to diagnose cytomegalovirus status using the catalog of TCR beta chain sequences. In a later analysis, TCR nucleotide sequences were compared against IMGT/GENE-DB human TR gene sequences so that V and J genes could be assigned. Using the TCRdist pipeline, a later analysis assigned CDR3 sequences along with most-parsimonious VDJ recombination scenarios. In a later analysis, every TCR beta chain was defined by the combination of its CDR3 amino acid sequence and its V-gene family, and reads without a unique V-gene family were dropped. A later analysis removed 500 to 600 highly shared, low-generation-probability nucleotide sequences to deal with suspected cross-contamination and a sequencing artifact. In a later analysis, a clonal expansion index was calculated for each public chain from normalized within-repertoire ranks of inferred template counts. A later analysis computed generation probabilities with a VDJ recombination model fitted to out-of-frame rearrangements, and checked the results against IGoR. In a later analysis, hypergeometric tests were used to score TCR-TCR, TCR-HLA and TCR-CMV co-occurrence, with a repertoire-size bias correction applied to TCR pairs. A later analysis estimated false discovery rates by permuting HLA or CMV assignments 20 times. A later analysis grouped co-occurring TCRs with DBSCAN, adding TCRdist sequence similarity when clustering within HLA-allele-positive subsets. Repertoires with fewer than 30,000 or more than 120,000 public chains, plus five repertoires with anomalous nucleotide sharing, were excluded from co-occurrence clustering. The table comes from immuneACCESS by way of TCRdb, which keeps in-frame sequences with V and J called. Part of the clones is missing from these tables; in studies checked, under half for an unresolved V gene and the rest for unknown reasons. The V and J calls and clone size are taken from that table; D and trimming were inferred from the DNA. This sample lists about 96,000 clones; more than 65% were detected once. The ten largest clones add up to 2.5% to 3% of the sample.

V sheds 5 bases and J sheds 9 bases, leaving 17 bases between their ends. The CDR3 sequence holds 14 residues, the cysteine and phenylalanine included. The retained sequence is limited to the CDR3, 42 bases, with the frame set at the first base. Based on the germline V gene (reference sequence), the CDR1 and CDR2 sequences are LNHDA and SQIVND. Material: PBMCs. The source is a man under 40 in good health and CMV-seronegative. The V and J segments used are TRBV19 and TRBJ1-5; D gene: possibly TRBD1, on 5 matching bases. The base sequence is TGTGCCAGTAGTCCCATGGGGGGAGAATGGCCCCAGCATTTT. The translation is CASSPMGGEWPQHF.